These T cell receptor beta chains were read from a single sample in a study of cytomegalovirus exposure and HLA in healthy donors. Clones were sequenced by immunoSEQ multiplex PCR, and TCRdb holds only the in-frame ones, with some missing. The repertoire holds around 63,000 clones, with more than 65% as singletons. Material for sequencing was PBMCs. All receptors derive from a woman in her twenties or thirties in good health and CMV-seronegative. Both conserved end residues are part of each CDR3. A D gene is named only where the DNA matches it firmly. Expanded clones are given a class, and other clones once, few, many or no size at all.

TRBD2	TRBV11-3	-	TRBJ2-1	CASSSRGLAGGSEQFF	TGTGCCAGCAGCTCGAGAGGACTAGCGGGAGGGAGTGAGCAGTTCTTC
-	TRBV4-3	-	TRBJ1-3	CASSQDHLPLSGNTIYF	TGCGCCAGCAGCCAAGATCATCTACCACTCTCTGGAAACACCATATATTTT
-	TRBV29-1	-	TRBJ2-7	CSVARDYEQYF	TGCAGCGTTGCACGGGATTACGAGCAGTACTTC
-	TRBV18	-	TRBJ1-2	CASSLNYGTQVNYGYTF	TGTGCCAGCTCACTCAACTACGGGACACAAGTTAACTATGGCTACACCTTC
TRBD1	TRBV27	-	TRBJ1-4	CASSLFPGGGEKLFF	TGTGCCAGCAGTTTATTTCCAGGGGGTGGAGAAAAACTGTTTTTT
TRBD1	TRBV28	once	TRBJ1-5	CASSWTGDQPQHF	TGTGCCAGCAGTTGGACAGGGGATCAGCCCCAGCATTTT
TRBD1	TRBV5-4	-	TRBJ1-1	CASTQQGVGTEAFF	TGTGCCAGCACTCAACAGGGGGTAGGGACTGAAGCTTTCTTT
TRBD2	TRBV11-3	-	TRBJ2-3	CASSLELLAGARTDTQYF	TGTGCCAGCAGCTTAGAACTTTTAGCGGGAGCACGCACAGATACGCAGTATTTT
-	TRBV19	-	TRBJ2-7	CASQPGTGLFAGEQYF	TGTGCCAGCCAGCCAGGAACAGGCCTCTTTGCGGGGGAGCAGTACTTC
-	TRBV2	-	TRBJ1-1	CASSTTQGAGNTEAFF	TGTGCCAGCAGTACGACCCAGGGAGCGGGGAACACTGAAGCTTTCTTT
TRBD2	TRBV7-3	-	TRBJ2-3	CASSPQAGGTDTQYF	TGTGCCAGCAGCCCCCAAGCGGGAGGGACAGATACGCAGTATTTT
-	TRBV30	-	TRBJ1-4	CAWSQGEKLFF	TGTGCCTGGAGTCAGGGTGAAAAACTGTTTTTT
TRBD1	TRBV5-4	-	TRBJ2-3	CASSFQGADTQYF	TGTGCCAGCAGCTTTCAGGGGGCAGATACGCAGTATTTT
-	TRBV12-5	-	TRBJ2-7	CASGLFRLDSSMKSYEQYF	TGTGCTAGTGGTTTGTTCCGCCTGGACAGTAGCATGAAGTCCTACGAGCAGTACTTC
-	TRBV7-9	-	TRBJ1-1	CASSLSQGSTEAFF	TGTGCCAGCAGCTTAAGTCAGGGCAGCACTGAAGCTTTCTTT
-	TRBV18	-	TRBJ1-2	CASSPQTGGPYGYTF	TGTGCCAGCTCACCACAGACAGGCGGACCCTATGGCTACACCTTC
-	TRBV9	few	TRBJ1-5	CASSVEENQPQHF	TGTGCCAGCAGCGTAGAAGAGAATCAGCCCCAGCATTTT
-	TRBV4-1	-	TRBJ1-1	CASSQDGAEAFF	TGCGCCAGCAGCCAAGACGGGGCTGAAGCTTTCTTT
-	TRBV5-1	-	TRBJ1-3	CASSLAPTDTIYF	TGCGCCAGCAGCTTGGCCCCCACGGACACCATATATTTT
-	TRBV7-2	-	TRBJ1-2	CASSFIADYGYTF	TGTGCCAGCAGTTTCATTGCGGACTATGGCTACACCTTC
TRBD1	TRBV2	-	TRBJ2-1	CASSEWTGDNEQFF	TGTGCCAGCAGTGAATGGACAGGGGACAATGAGCAGTTCTTC
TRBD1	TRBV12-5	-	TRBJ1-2	CASGFIPGQGYGYTF	TGTGCTAGTGGTTTCATACCGGGACAGGGGTATGGCTACACCTTC
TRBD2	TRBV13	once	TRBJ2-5	CASSFGLAGVLQETQYF	TGTGCCAGCAGCTTTGGACTAGCGGGAGTTCTACAAGAGACCCAGTACTTC